Here is one TCR beta chain with its context. This entry is derived from a study of OX40 agonist ivuxolimab in advanced cancers. Germline V gene data show CDR1 as MGHRA and CDR2 as YSYEKL. Trimming at V came to 3 bases and at J to 3 bases, leaving 11 bases not matched to a gene. This CDR3 region has 16 residues. Assay: immunoSEQ multiplex PCR; the TCRdb copy retains only in-frame clones and omits some. The data hold approximately 45,000 clones, with 65% to 90% observed a single time. The material was CD4+ or CD8+ T cells sorted from blood, obtained in a trial of the OX40 agonist ivuxolimab. V is TRBV4-1 and J is TRBJ2-7, with 7 bases matching TRBD1. The origin of this receptor is an adult with an advanced solid tumor such as melanoma, head and neck, liver or kidney cancer. CDR3 in DNA: TGCGCCAGCAGCCATGAGGGTGGACAGGATCTCTACGAGCAGTACTTC. Amino acid sequence: CASSHEGGQDLYEQYF.